What follows are 19 T cell receptor beta chains derived from one specimen sequenced in a study of cytomegalovirus exposure and HLA in healthy donors. The study ran its PCR with 60 Vbeta and 13 Jbeta primers. Profiling relied on immunoSEQ multiplex PCR, and the TCRdb table lists in-frame clones only, not all of them. Here the sample spans around 280,000 clones, about 90% being singletons. The source material was PBMCs. These receptors were taken from a woman between 18 and 29 years old in good health and CMV-seronegative.

The chain couples TRBV4-1 to TRBJ1-2, with TRBD1 identical over 7 bases. The CDR3 has 15 residues. Germline-derived CDR1 and CDR2 are MGHRA and YSYEKL. The V gene end was trimmed by 1 base and the J gene end by 3 bases; junction bases not matched to a gene: 5. CDR3 protein: CASSQVAGTDYGYTF. As DNA, the CDR3 is TGCGCCAGCAGCCAAGTTGCGGGGACAGACTATGGCTACACCTTC.

The chain employs TRBV25-1 and TRBJ2-3, with 8 positions matching TRBD2. The CDR3 length is 16 residues. Trimming removed 1 base from V and 4 bases from J; junction bases left unmatched: 7. CDR1 and CDR2 from the germline V gene are MGHDK and SYGVNS. The CDR3 region is CASSEWNSGDSDTQYF. The CDR3 DNA reads TGTGCCAGCAGTGAATGGAATAGCGGGGACTCAGATACGCAGTATTTT.

The chain links TRBV5-4 to TRBJ2-5; 8 bases match TRBD2. J was trimmed by 2 bases and V by 0 bases; bases with no gene match: 3. Germline V gene sequence: CDR1 SGHNT, CDR2 YYREEE (reference sequence). CDR3 length: 15 amino acids. Written as DNA, the CDR3 is TGTGCCAGCAGCTTGGACCCGGGGGGGCAAGAGACCCAGTACTTC. It is translated as CASSLDPGGQETQYF.

The chain combines TRBV6-5 with TRBJ1-2, with D perhaps matching TRBD1 (6 bases). V lost 0 bases, J lost 3 bases, and 11 bases lay in between. Germline CDR1 is MNHEY and CDR2 is SVGAGI. This CDR3 is built from 15 residues. CDR3 bases: TGTGCCAGCAGTTACTCTGGGGGGGCCCACTATGGCTACACCTTC. This encodes CASSYSGGAHYGYTF.

The rearrangement links TRBV7-6 to TRBJ2-3; 11 nucleotides agree with TRBD2. The germline V gene encodes CDR1 SGHVS and CDR2 FNYEAQ. The CDR3 extends over 16 amino acids. The V gene end was trimmed by 2 bases and the J gene end by 7 bases; junction bases not matched to a gene: 8. The CDR3 is CASSLTSGGSQNTQYF. For the CDR3, the DNA is TGTGCCAGCAGCTTAACTAGCGGGGGTTCCCAAAATACGCAGTATTTT.

The V gene is TRBV5-4, the J gene TRBJ2-4; D is undetermined. The CDR3 consists of 13 residues. Trimming cost V 5 bases and J 0 bases, with 6 bases left between them. Germline V gives CDR1 SGHNT, CDR2 YYREEE (reference sequence). CDR3 residues: CASSSIAKNIQYF. CDR3 in DNA: TGTGCCAGCAGTTCAATAGCCAAAAACATTCAGTACTTC.

CDR3 sequence reads: CASNLAGGDTQYF. The CDR3, as DNA: TGTGCCTCGAACTTAGCGGGGGGAGATACGCAGTATTTT. The gene calls are TRBV30 and TRBJ2-3, with TRBD2 matching 10 bases. CDR3 length equals 13 residues. The junction had 6 bases not matched to a gene; V was cut back by 7 bases and J by 5 bases. Germline V gene sequence: CDR1 GTSNPN, CDR2 SVGIG (reference sequence).

The chain joins TRBV7-9 to TRBJ2-1, with D maybe TRBD1 (5 bases). Germline-derived CDR1 and CDR2 are SEHNR and FQNEAQ (reference sequence). The CDR3 is 13 residues long. Between the trimmed V and J ends, which lost 3 bases and 6 bases, there was a span of 9 bases. The CDR3 region has the DNA TGTGCCAGCAGCTTCGCTGGGGCCAATGAGCAGTTCTTC. Translation: CASSFAGANEQFF.

This rearrangement joins TRBV2 to TRBJ1-6; D is unclear. The ends were cut back, 4 bases at V and 5 bases at J, with 9 bases in the middle. Looked up from germline, CDR1 is SNHLY and CDR2 is FYNNEI. This CDR3 region has 14 residues. CDR3 bases: TGTGCCAGCAGTGTTACGGTGGATAATTCACCCCTCCACTTT. This encodes CASSVTVDNSPLHF.

The V call is TRBV5-1, the J call TRBJ1-1, with no clear D. V shed 3 bases and J shed 1 base, with 10 bases lying between them. Germline values: CDR1 SGHRS, CDR2 YFSETQ. The CDR3 has 14 amino acids. The CDR3 region has the DNA TGCGCCAGCAGCTCTGAGACACCGAACACTGAAGCTTTCTTT. Amino acid sequence: CASSSETPNTEAFF.

V and J are TRBV7-9 and TRBJ2-3; weak D call: TRBD1 (6 bases). CDR3 size: 15 residues. Trimming took off 1 base at V and 1 base at J, with 9 bases between the two ends. Germline values: CDR1 SEHNR, CDR2 FQNEAQ (reference sequence). The CDR3 reads CASSLDWGRTDTQYF. CDR3 in DNA: TGTGCCAGCAGCTTAGACTGGGGGCGCACAGATACGCAGTATTTT.

In DNA, the CDR3 is TGTGCCAGCAGTTACTCGTCCGGCGGCCCCGGGGAGCTGTTTTTT. This encodes CASSYSSGGPGELFF. V gene TRBV6-5 combines with J gene TRBJ2-2; unclear D gene. The CDR3 has 15 residues. V lost 0 bases, J lost 6 bases, and 11 bases lay in between. Looked up from germline, CDR1 is MNHEY and CDR2 is SVGAGI.

DNA for the CDR3: TGTGCCAGCAGCTTAAAAGGAGAACAGCCCCAGCATTTT. Translating gives CASSLKGEQPQHF. The chain recombines TRBV7-9 with TRBJ1-5; no firm D call. Trimming took off 2 bases at V and 7 bases at J, with 9 bases between the two ends. The CDR3 contains 13 residues. Germline lookup yields CDR1 SEHNR and CDR2 FQNEAQ (reference sequence).

The rearrangement links TRBV29-1 to TRBJ2-6; TRBD2 might be the D (7 bases). Germline CDR1 reads SQVTM; CDR2 reads ANQGSEA. Trimming took 3 bases from V and 0 from J, leaving 12 bases between them. This CDR3 contains 16 residues. The CDR3 here is CSVEGGGSSGANVLTF. For the CDR3, the DNA is TGCAGCGTTGAGGGCGGGGGCAGCTCTGGGGCCAACGTCCTGACTTTC.

CDR3: CASSLEGAHNEQFF. The CDR3, as DNA: TGTGCCAGCAGTTTAGAGGGAGCCCACAATGAGCAGTTCTTC. The rearrangement uses TRBV27 and TRBJ2-1; TRBD2 might be the D (5 bases). The germline V and J ends were trimmed by 2 bases and 5 bases, with 10 bases remaining between them. Germline V lookup: CDR1 MNHEY, CDR2 SMNVEV (reference sequence). The CDR3 spans 14 residues.

Worth noting for this clone: The junction does not match germline at one end; this may be a read error. This chain connects TRBV7-8 to TRBJ2-7; the match to TRBD2 covers 7 bases. The CDR3 totals 14 residues. CDR1 and CDR2 (germline): SGHVS, FQNEAQ. CDR3 coding DNA: TGTGCCAGCAGCTTACCCCTCAGGAGCGGGGAGATGACTTTC. Its protein is CASSLPLRSGEMTF. The full variable domain, in which reference TRBV7-8 and TRBJ2-7 provide the parts outside the CDR3, is GAGVSQSPRYKVAKRGQDVALRCDPISGHVSLFWYQQALGQGPEFLTYFQNEAQLDKSGLPSDRFFAERPEGSVSTLKIQRTQQEDSAVYLCASSLPLRSGEMTFGPGTRLTVT.

This clone was detected a few times. The chain has TRBV19 and TRBJ1-6; possible D gene TRBD1, 5 bases. Germline loops: CDR1 LNHDA, CDR2 SQIVND (reference sequence). The CDR3 extends over 14 amino acids. The V and J ends lost 8 bases and 9 bases respectively, with 17 bases between them. The CDR3 DNA reads TGTGCCAGTGGTAGGGACTCGGTCCGTTCACCCCTCCACTTT. Translating gives CASGRDSVRSPLHF.

This clone was counted a single time. The chain couples TRBV10-2 to TRBJ1-2; D is uncertain. CDR1 is WSHSY, CDR2 SAAADI, per germline. The V gene lost 0 bases and the J gene lost 4 bases, with 12 bases spanning the gap. This CDR3 has 15 residues. The CDR3 nucleotides read TGCGCCAGCAGTGAGTCGAGGTCGATGGTCTATGGCTACACCTTC. Translation gives CASSESRSMVYGYTF.

This clone was found a few times. The chain has TRBV14 and TRBJ2-7; tentatively, D is TRBD2 (5 bases). The ends were cut back, 1 base at V and 7 bases at J, with 8 bases in the middle. Germline V gene sequence: CDR1 SGHDN, CDR2 FVKESK. This CDR3 has 12 amino acids. The CDR3 loop reads CASSQGRREQYF. For the CDR3, the DNA is TGTGCCAGCAGCCAAGGCAGGAGGGAGCAGTACTTC.